This TCR beta chain was captured by sequencing in a study of T cell repertoires in cytomegalovirus infection. Comments on this clonotype: Its specificity is not known.

The length of the CDR3 is 13 residues. Germline values: CDR1 SNHLY, CDR2 FYNNEI. TCRdb reprocessed the reads via MiXCR and lists one record per CDR3 protein. This repertoire shows some 500,000 distinct CDR3 sequences, 33% found once; its top ten account for about 17%. This sequence originates from a human donor in good health (CMV status not recorded). Some clones in this sample may be carry-over from other donors' samples. The V and J genes are TRBV2 and TRBJ2-1; TRBD2 aligns across 8 bases. Here the sequenced sample was cultured PBMCs, taken from culture after CMV antigen stimulation. CDR3 nucleotide sequence: TGTGTCAACCGAGCGGGGGTATACAATGAGCAGTTCTTC. Translation gives CVNRAGVYNEQFF. Full variable domain (outside the CDR3, taken from reference TRBV2 and TRBJ2-1): EPEVTQTPSHQVTQMGQEVILRCVPISNHLYFYWYRQILGQKVEFLVSFYNNEISEKSEIFDDQFSVERPDGSNFTLKIRSTKLEDSAMYFCVNRAGVYNEQFFGPGTRLTVL.